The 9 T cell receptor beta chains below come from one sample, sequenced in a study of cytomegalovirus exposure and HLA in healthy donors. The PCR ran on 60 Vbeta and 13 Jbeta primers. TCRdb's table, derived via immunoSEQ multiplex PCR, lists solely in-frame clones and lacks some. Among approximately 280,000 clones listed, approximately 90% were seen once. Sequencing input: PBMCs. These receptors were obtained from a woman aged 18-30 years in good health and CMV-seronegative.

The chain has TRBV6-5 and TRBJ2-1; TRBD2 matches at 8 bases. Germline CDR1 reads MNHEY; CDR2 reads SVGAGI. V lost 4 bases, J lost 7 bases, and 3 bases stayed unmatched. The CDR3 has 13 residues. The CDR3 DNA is TGTGCCAGCAGTTGGCCTAGCGGGAATGAGCAGTTCTTC. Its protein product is CASSWPSGNEQFF.

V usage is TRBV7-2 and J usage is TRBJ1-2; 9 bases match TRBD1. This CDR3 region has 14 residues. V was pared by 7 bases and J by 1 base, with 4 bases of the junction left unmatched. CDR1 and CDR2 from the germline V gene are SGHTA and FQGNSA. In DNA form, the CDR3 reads TGTGCCAGCAACTTGGACAGGGGTAACTATGGCTACACCTTC. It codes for CASNLDRGNYGYTF.

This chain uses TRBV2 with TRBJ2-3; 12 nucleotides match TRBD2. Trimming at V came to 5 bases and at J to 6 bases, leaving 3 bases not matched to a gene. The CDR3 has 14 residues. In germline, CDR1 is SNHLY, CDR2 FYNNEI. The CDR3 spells CASSTSGGTDTQYF. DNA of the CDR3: TGTGCCAGCAGTACTAGCGGGGGGACCGATACGCAGTATTTT.

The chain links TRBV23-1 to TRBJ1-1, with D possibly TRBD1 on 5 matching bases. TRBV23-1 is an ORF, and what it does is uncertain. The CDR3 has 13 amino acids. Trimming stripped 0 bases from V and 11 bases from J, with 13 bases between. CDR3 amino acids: CASSQSGTGSAFF. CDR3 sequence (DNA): TGCGCCAGCAGTCAATCGGGAACAGGTTCGGCTTTCTTT.

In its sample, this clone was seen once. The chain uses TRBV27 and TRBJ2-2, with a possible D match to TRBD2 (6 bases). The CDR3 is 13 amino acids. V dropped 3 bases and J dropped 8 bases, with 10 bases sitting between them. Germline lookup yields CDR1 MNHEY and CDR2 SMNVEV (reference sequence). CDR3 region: CASSFGGAGELFF. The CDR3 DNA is TGTGCCAGCAGTTTCGGAGGGGCTGGGGAGCTGTTTTTT.

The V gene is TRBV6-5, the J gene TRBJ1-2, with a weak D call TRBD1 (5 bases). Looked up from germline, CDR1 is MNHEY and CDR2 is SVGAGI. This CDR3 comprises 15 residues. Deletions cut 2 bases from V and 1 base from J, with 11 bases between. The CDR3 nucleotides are TGTGCCAGCAGTTACCGGGGGAGATTTAACTATGGCTACACCTTC. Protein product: CASSYRGRFNYGYTF.

The CDR3 DNA reads as TGCAGCGTTGAAGGTTCCGAAACGGGGATGTCTAACTATGGCTACACCTTC. This codes for CSVEGSETGMSNYGYTF. The chain carries TRBV29-1 and TRBJ1-2; no reliable D call. Trimming left V 1 base short and J 0 bases short, with 18 bases between. The CDR3 has 17 amino acids. Germline V CDR1 and CDR2: SQVTM, ANQGSEA.

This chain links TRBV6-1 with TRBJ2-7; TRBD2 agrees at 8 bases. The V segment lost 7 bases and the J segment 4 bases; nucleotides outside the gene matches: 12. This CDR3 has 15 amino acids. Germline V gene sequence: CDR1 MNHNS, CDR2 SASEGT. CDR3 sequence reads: CASTHAAGVDYEQYF. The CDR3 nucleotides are TGTGCCAGCACCCACGCAGCGGGGGTCGATTACGAGCAGTACTTC.

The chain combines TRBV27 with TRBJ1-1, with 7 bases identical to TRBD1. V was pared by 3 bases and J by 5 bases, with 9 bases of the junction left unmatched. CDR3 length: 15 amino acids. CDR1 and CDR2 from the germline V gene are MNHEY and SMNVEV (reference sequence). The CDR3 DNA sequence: TGTGCCAGCAGTTTTCGAGAAGGGGGCGAAACTGAAGCTTTCTTT. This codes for CASSFREGGETEAFF.